The entry below gives a single T cell receptor (beta chain) sequence along with its context. Time point here: persistent/refractory GD, antithyroid drugs over 5 years with positive TRAb. Isolated PBMC RNA provided the starting material for the TCR library. V was shortened by 2 bases and J by 3 bases, with 16 bases between the two germline ends. Germline V CDR1 and CDR2: SGHAT, FQNNGV. This CDR3 region has 17 residues. For TCR beta, libraries came from iRepertoire HTBI primers and Arm-PCR of CDR3 regions. From the multiplex PCR reads, TCRdb called clonotypes with MiXCR, one entry per CDR3 protein. The profile shows a few hundred thousand distinct CDR3 sequences, 20% to 25% of them singletons. The entry originates in a study of regulatory T cells in long-lasting Graves disease.

Source: peripheral blood mononuclear cells (PBMCs), taken when the disease was refractory, from a patient treated with antithyroid drugs. V gene TRBV11-2 combines with J gene TRBJ2-2, with D perhaps matching TRBD2 (5 bases). The receptor was isolated from a female donor with Graves disease. CDR3 region: CASSLRIMGADTGELFF. DNA for the CDR3: TGTGCCAGCAGCTTACGTATTATGGGAGCGGACACCGGGGAGCTGTTTTTT.